This T cell receptor (beta chain) stems from a study of blood T cells in healthy people across ages. Study as a whole: Template switching captured about one barcoded beta molecule per two T cells. General study points: As age increased, TCR beta diversity per million T cells fell in a roughly linear fashion.

This clonotype was found a few times. Its antigen is still unknown. Each individual donor underwent a draw of ten milliliters of peripheral blood. The CDR3 consists of 15 residues. CDR1 and CDR2 from the germline V gene are MNHNY and SVGAGI (reference sequence). The germline V and J ends were trimmed by 2 bases and 6 bases, with 11 bases remaining between them. A J-beta primer mix and a sample-barcoded 5' primer were used in a second PCR of roughly 6 to 12 cycles. Every cDNA molecule bore a tag from a template-switch adaptor containing 12 random nucleotides. TCRdb passed the 5' RACE reads through MiXCR, listing each CDR3 protein once. The sample shows about 580,000 distinct CDR3 sequences, roughly 48% of them seen only once.

The TCR originated in a man aged 80 or over in good health. J is TRBJ1-6 and V is TRBV6-6; D unclear. The sequenced sample consisted of blood. Here the CDR3 DNA reads TGTGCCAGCAGTTACGCCAGACCGATTAATTCACCCCTCCACTTT. Residues: CASSYARPINSPLHF.